These T cell receptor beta chains were read from a single sample in a study of radiation and T cells in renal cell carcinoma. TCRdb's copy holds only in-frame clones and misses some; the assay was immunoSEQ multiplex PCR. The sample contains around 80,000 clones, around 80% of which appear only once. Here the sequenced sample was blood, taken from a patient whose treatment included radiotherapy and nephrectomy. The receptors were sampled from a man aged 55 to 70 with renal cell carcinoma. Each CDR3 is given with its conserved first and last residue. Each record gives: J gene, clone size, V gene, D gene, CDR3 DNA, CDR3 protein. D genes are given only for firm matches. Some rows mark clone size as missing; the rest say once, few, many or name a class of expanded clone.

J: TRBJ1-1
size: -
V: TRBV5-1
D: -
DNA: TGCGCCAGCAGCCTTTCCGGGACCCTCTTTCCAAACACTGAAGCTTTCTTT
CDR3: CASSLSGTLFPNTEAFF

J: TRBJ2-7
size: -
V: TRBV25-1
D: -
DNA: TGTGCCAGCAGTGGGGGAAGGGAGCGGGTGAACTACGAGCAGTACTTC
CDR3: CASSGGRERVNYEQYF

J: TRBJ2-5
size: -
V: TRBV29-1
D: -
DNA: TGCAGCGCCGGCACCGCTGGTTCGGGGGAGCAGTACTTC
CDR3: CSAGTAGSGEQYF

J: TRBJ2-7
size: -
V: TRBV6-6
D: TRBD1
DNA: TGTGCCAGCAGACTCCCGGGACAGGAGCGGTACGAGCAGTACTTC
CDR3: CASRLPGQERYEQYF

J: TRBJ2-1
size: -
V: TRBV6-6
D: -
DNA: TGTGCCGGAGGGTTGCTCGGCAATGAGCAGTTCTTC
CDR3: CAGGLLGNEQFF

J: TRBJ2-1
size: -
V: TRBV7-9
D: -
DNA: TGTGCCAGCAGTCCCCGGGGGCTCGAGTACAATGAGCAGTTCTTC
CDR3: CASSPRGLEYNEQFF

J: TRBJ2-7
size: many
V: TRBV6-6
D: -
DNA: TGTGCCAGCAGTTACTTCAGGGGTCTTCGCCATTACGAGCAGTACTTC
CDR3: CASSYFRGLRHYEQYF

J: TRBJ2-1
size: -
V: TRBV6-6
D: -
DNA: TGTGCCAGCAGTTACTCGATGGGGGGTTACAATGAGCAGTTCTTC
CDR3: CASSYSMGGYNEQFF

J: TRBJ1-5
size: -
V: TRBV27
D: TRBD1
DNA: TGTGCCAGCAGACCGTCGGACAGGGGAAATCAGCCCCAGCATTTT
CDR3: CASRPSDRGNQPQHF

J: TRBJ2-5
size: once
V: TRBV7-9
D: -
DNA: TGTGCCAGCGGCCCGTGGGGTCAAGAGACCCAGTACTTC
CDR3: CASGPWGQETQYF

J: TRBJ2-1
size: few
V: TRBV18
D: TRBD1
DNA: TGTGCCAGCTCACCGGACAGGGGGCGGGATAATGAGCAGTTCTTC
CDR3: CASSPDRGRDNEQFF

J: TRBJ2-3
size: -
V: TRBV29-1
D: TRBD2
DNA: TGCAGCGCGGGGACTAGCGGGAGGATGGGGCAGTATTTT
CDR3: CSAGTSGRMGQYF

J: TRBJ2-2
size: -
V: TRBV6-1
D: -
DNA: TGTGCCAGCACTCGTAAGGGGGGCGGGGAGCTGTTTTTT
CDR3: CASTRKGGGELFF

J: TRBJ2-7
size: -
V: TRBV28
D: -
DNA: TGTGCCAGCAGTCCGGCTGCTAGGAGCGAGCAGTACTTC
CDR3: CASSPAARSEQYF

J: TRBJ2-2
size: many
V: TRBV10-2
D: TRBD2
DNA: TGCGCCAGCAGGTTAGCGGGAGGGAACACCGGGGAGCTGTTTTTT
CDR3: CASRLAGGNTGELFF

J: TRBJ1-5
size: -
V: TRBV7-2
D: -
DNA: TGTGCCAGCAGCTCGGCCAAGGGCCAGCCCCAGCATTTT
CDR3: CASSSAKGQPQHF

J: TRBJ1-4
size: -
V: TRBV27
D: -
DNA: TGTGCCAGCAGTCCGACGATGACAACTAATGAAAAACTGTTTTTT
CDR3: CASSPTMTTNEKLFF

J: TRBJ2-1
size: -
V: TRBV5-1
D: TRBD2
DNA: TGCGCCAGCAGCTTGGGGTTTCCGGGACTAGCGGGATTAGGCAATGAGCAGTTCTTC
CDR3: CASSLGFPGLAGLGNEQFF

J: TRBJ2-3
size: -
V: TRBV19
D: -
DNA: TGTGCCAGTAGTATAGGAAGAACCACAGATACGCAGTATTTT
CDR3: CASSIGRTTDTQYF

J: TRBJ1-2
size: -
V: TRBV10-2
D: TRBD1
DNA: TGCGCCAGCAGTGAACAGGGGTGGGACTACACCTTC
CDR3: CASSEQGWDYTF

J: TRBJ2-1
size: -
V: TRBV14
D: -
DNA: TGTGCCAGCAGCCATCTCGACAGATACAATGAGCAGTTCTTC
CDR3: CASSHLDRYNEQFF

J: TRBJ2-7
size: -
V: TRBV6-6
D: TRBD2
DNA: TGTGCCAGCAGTTACTTTGCCGGGACTAGCTACGAGCAGTACTTC
CDR3: CASSYFAGTSYEQYF

J: TRBJ2-7
size: -
V: TRBV11-3
D: TRBD2
DNA: TGTGCCAGCAGCTTGGGCGGGAGTCAATACGAGCAGTACTTC
CDR3: CASSLGGSQYEQYF

J: TRBJ2-2
size: -
V: TRBV6-5
D: TRBD2
DNA: TGTGCCAGCTTGGCTAGCGGGACGAACACCGGGGAGCTGTTTTTT
CDR3: CASLASGTNTGELFF

J: TRBJ2-3
size: few
V: TRBV2
D: -
DNA: TGTGCCAGCACCGGACACTATAGCGAGCGTACGCAGTATTTT
CDR3: CASTGHYSERTQYF

J: TRBJ2-3
size: -
V: TRBV7-9
D: -
DNA: TGTGCCAGCAGCCGCAGGGGACGGGAGGATGGCACAGATACGCAGTATTTT
CDR3: CASSRRGREDGTDTQYF

J: TRBJ1-1
size: -
V: TRBV30
D: -
DNA: TGTGCCTGGAAGACCGGGACTGAAGCTTTCTTT
CDR3: CAWKTGTEAFF

J: TRBJ1-3
size: -
V: TRBV5-4
D: -
DNA: TGTGCCAGCAGCCCCTCGCCTGGAAACACCATATATTTT
CDR3: CASSPSPGNTIYF

J: TRBJ1-1
size: -
V: TRBV7-3
D: -
DNA: TGTGCCAGCAGCTTCAGAAGGGGCACTGAAGCTTTCTTT
CDR3: CASSFRRGTEAFF

J: TRBJ2-1
size: -
V: TRBV6-4
D: TRBD2
DNA: TGTGCCAGCAGTGTGGCTAGCGGGAGTCGCAATGAGCAGTTCTTC
CDR3: CASSVASGSRNEQFF

J: TRBJ1-5
size: -
V: TRBV18
D: -
DNA: TGTGCCAGCTCACCTAACAGGGTTAGCAATCAGCCCCAGCATTTT
CDR3: CASSPNRVSNQPQHF

J: TRBJ1-5
size: -
V: TRBV4-3
D: TRBD1
DNA: TGCGCCAGCAGCCACGGACAGGGTAGTCAGCCCCAGCATTTT
CDR3: CASSHGQGSQPQHF

J: TRBJ2-2
size: -
V: TRBV4-1
D: TRBD1
DNA: TGCGCCAGCACATTGACAGGGGTTCCGAACACCGGGGAGCTGTTTTTT
CDR3: CASTLTGVPNTGELFF

J: TRBJ1-4
size: -
V: TRBV10-3
D: -
DNA: TGTGCCATCAGTGAGAAGGGGGGGCCGAATGAAAAACTGTTTTTT
CDR3: CAISEKGGPNEKLFF

J: TRBJ2-1
size: -
V: TRBV7-6
D: TRBD2
DNA: TGTGCCAGCAGCTTAGCCCTAGCGGGAGGCCACAACTACAATGAGCAGTTCTTC
CDR3: CASSLALAGGHNYNEQFF

J: TRBJ2-7
size: -
V: TRBV21-1
D: -
DNA: TGTGCCAGCCTGGAGGGAGGGGGGCGCGAGCAGTACTTC
CDR3: CASLEGGGREQYF

J: TRBJ2-1
size: -
V: TRBV6-5
D: TRBD1
DNA: TGTGCCAGCAGTTACGGTCAGGGGGCCCTTCACAATGAGCAGTTCTTC
CDR3: CASSYGQGALHNEQFF

J: TRBJ1-5
size: -
V: TRBV28
D: -
DNA: TGTGCCACAAAGGTGGGGAATCAGCCCCAGCATTTT
CDR3: CATKVGNQPQHF

J: TRBJ1-5
size: few
V: TRBV19
D: TRBD1
DNA: TGTGCCAGCACAAACACCGGGACAGGGGGCAATCAGCCCCAGCATTTT
CDR3: CASTNTGTGGNQPQHF

J: TRBJ2-5
size: -
V: TRBV11-3
D: -
DNA: TGTGCCAGCAGCTTAGGAGTCCAAGAGACCCAGTACTTC
CDR3: CASSLGVQETQYF

J: TRBJ2-1
size: -
V: TRBV27
D: -
DNA: TGTGCCAGCAGTTTCGACGTGGCAGGGATGAGGGAGCAGTTCTTC
CDR3: CASSFDVAGMREQFF

J: TRBJ2-3
size: -
V: TRBV7-2
D: -
DNA: TGTGCCAGCAGCCCAGGGTGGGCGGATACGCAGTATTTT
CDR3: CASSPGWADTQYF

J: TRBJ2-7
size: -
V: TRBV27
D: TRBD1
DNA: TGTGCCAGCGTCCCCAAAGGACAGGGACCCTACGAGCAGTACTTC
CDR3: CASVPKGQGPYEQYF

J: TRBJ1-2
size: large
V: TRBV10-3
D: TRBD1
DNA: TGTGCCATCAGTGAGCCTCGGACAGGGGGGTTGACTGGCTACACCTTC
CDR3: CAISEPRTGGLTGYTF

J: TRBJ2-5
size: once
V: TRBV6-4
D: -
DNA: TGTGCCAGCAGTGGCCGGTGGCAGGGGGGGGAGACCCAGTACTTC
CDR3: CASSGRWQGGETQYF